This T cell receptor beta chain was sequenced in a study of sequential checkpoint blockade in melanoma. This clone has just a few counts. Described treatment: randomized to nivolumab then ipilimumab (arm A) or the reverse (arm B). Assay used: immunoSEQ multiplex PCR; TCRdb lists only in-frame clones, some missing. Here the sample spans around 37,000 clones, about 30% being singletons. Germline V gene sequence: CDR1 MNHGY, CDR2 SAAAGT. V lost 0 bases to trimming and J lost 5 bases, with 13 bases between them. The CDR3 extends over 15 amino acids. The source of this sequence is a human donor with melanoma. The chain employs TRBV6-8 and TRBJ1-1, with D maybe TRBD1 (6 bases). Sequences were derived from tumor tissue (inferred from file names), sampled from a patient given nivolumab and ipilimumab in sequence. DNA of the CDR3: TGTGCCAGCAGTTACTCGAGGGGGGCGAGGACTGAAGCTTTCTTT. Translating it yields CASSYSRGARTEAFF.